A selection of T cell receptor beta chains follows, all from one sample in a study of CD4+ T cells in melanoma. Produced via immunoSEQ multiplex PCR; TCRdb's table is partial and in-frame only. The sample consists of over 15,000 clones, 83% of them appearing once. Material: cells from a culture (not recorded whether cultured in vitro). These receptors were taken from a human donor with melanoma. Both conserved end residues are part of each CDR3. Fields, in order: J gene, clone size, V gene, D gene, CDR3 protein, CDR3 DNA. The D gene is left open where the match is weak. Rows give clone size only sometimes, using once, few, many, or a class for an expanded clone.

j_call: TRBJ2-6; clone_size: -; v_call: TRBV29-1; d_call: -; cdr3_aa: CSALSGSGANVLTF; cdr3_nt: TGCAGCGCCCTATCGGGCTCTGGGGCCAACGTCCTGACTTTC
j_call: TRBJ1-5; clone_size: -; v_call: TRBV30; d_call: -; cdr3_aa: CAWSGQSNQPQHF; cdr3_nt: TGTGCCTGGAGTGGACAGAGCAATCAGCCCCAGCATTTT
j_call: TRBJ2-3; clone_size: -; v_call: TRBV7-3; d_call: -; cdr3_aa: CASSSDFADTQYF; cdr3_nt: TGTGCCAGCAGCTCCGATTTCGCAGATACGCAGTATTTT
j_call: TRBJ2-3; clone_size: -; v_call: TRBV6-5; d_call: -; cdr3_aa: CASSYSGRSTDTQYF; cdr3_nt: TGTGCCAGCAGTTACTCTGGCAGGTCCACAGATACGCAGTATTTT
j_call: TRBJ2-7; clone_size: -; v_call: TRBV2; d_call: TRBD2; cdr3_aa: CASIAGLSYEQYF; cdr3_nt: TGTGCCAGCATCGCGGGACTATCCTACGAGCAGTACTTC
j_call: TRBJ1-3; clone_size: -; v_call: TRBV11-2; d_call: -; cdr3_aa: CASSLSLGNTIYF; cdr3_nt: TGTGCCAGCAGCCTGTCTTTGGGAAACACCATATATTTT
j_call: TRBJ2-1; clone_size: -; v_call: TRBV15; d_call: -; cdr3_aa: CATSRDSPLKGNEQFF; cdr3_nt: TGTGCCACCAGCAGAGATAGCCCCCTAAAGGGCAATGAGCAGTTCTTC
j_call: TRBJ1-1; clone_size: -; v_call: TRBV6-6; d_call: -; cdr3_aa: CASSYQGGVGNTEAFF; cdr3_nt: TGTGCCAGCAGTTACCAAGGCGGAGTGGGCAACACTGAAGCTTTCTTT
j_call: TRBJ1-2; clone_size: once; v_call: TRBV19; d_call: -; cdr3_aa: CASRLQGQDYGYTF; cdr3_nt: TGTGCCAGTAGGTTACAGGGCCAGGACTATGGCTACACCTTC
j_call: TRBJ2-3; clone_size: -; v_call: TRBV4-1; d_call: TRBD1; cdr3_aa: CASSETGTLGDTQYF; cdr3_nt: TGCGCCAGCAGCGAGACAGGGACCCTCGGGGATACGCAGTATTTT
j_call: TRBJ2-1; clone_size: -; v_call: TRBV5-1; d_call: TRBD1; cdr3_aa: CASSASTGAVGEQFF; cdr3_nt: TGCGCCAGCAGCGCATCGACAGGGGCGGTCGGTGAGCAGTTCTTC
j_call: TRBJ2-3; clone_size: -; v_call: TRBV29-1; d_call: -; cdr3_aa: CSAPGGGGHTQYF; cdr3_nt: TGCAGCGCCCCAGGGGGCGGGGGGCATACGCAGTATTTT
j_call: TRBJ2-7; clone_size: -; v_call: TRBV7-8; d_call: TRBD1; cdr3_aa: CASSLATGTGLYEQYF; cdr3_nt: TGTGCCAGCAGCTTAGCGACCGGGACAGGGCTCTACGAGCAGTACTTC
j_call: TRBJ1-6; clone_size: -; v_call: TRBV18; d_call: -; cdr3_aa: CASSPIVRRGGGNSPLHF; cdr3_nt: TGTGCCAGCTCACCAATAGTTCGACGGGGAGGTGGGAATTCACCCCTCCACTTT
j_call: TRBJ2-5; clone_size: -; v_call: TRBV6-5; d_call: -; cdr3_aa: CASSRGLAEAQYF; cdr3_nt: TGTGCCAGCAGTCGGGGGTTAGCCGAGGCCCAGTACTTC
j_call: TRBJ2-5; clone_size: -; v_call: TRBV5-1; d_call: -; cdr3_aa: CASSPGVVETQYF; cdr3_nt: TGCGCCAGCAGCCCGGGGGTAGTCGAGACCCAGTACTTC
j_call: TRBJ1-3; clone_size: -; v_call: TRBV5-1; d_call: -; cdr3_aa: CASSLVGVPGNTIYF; cdr3_nt: TGCGCCAGCAGCTTGGTTGGCGTTCCTGGAAACACCATATATTTT
j_call: TRBJ1-4; clone_size: -; v_call: TRBV19; d_call: TRBD1; cdr3_aa: CASSGQATNEKLFF; cdr3_nt: TGTGCCAGTAGTGGACAGGCAACTAATGAAAAACTGTTTTTT
j_call: TRBJ2-4; clone_size: -; v_call: TRBV9; d_call: -; cdr3_aa: CASSLEVRGDIQYF; cdr3_nt: TGTGCCAGCAGCCTAGAGGTTAGGGGGGACATTCAGTACTTC
j_call: TRBJ2-5; clone_size: -; v_call: TRBV5-1; d_call: TRBD2; cdr3_aa: CASSSSGLAGGGGETQYF; cdr3_nt: TGCGCCAGCAGCTCTTCGGGACTAGCGGGGGGTGGTGGGGAGACCCAGTACTTC
j_call: TRBJ2-5; clone_size: -; v_call: TRBV11-1; d_call: TRBD1; cdr3_aa: CASSVGTGGSKETQYF; cdr3_nt: TGTGCCAGCAGCGTGGGGACAGGGGGCTCCAAAGAGACCCAGTACTTC
j_call: TRBJ1-3; clone_size: -; v_call: TRBV5-6; d_call: -; cdr3_aa: CASSVDWTAAGNTIYF; cdr3_nt: TGTGCCAGCAGCGTGGATTGGACGGCCGCTGGAAACACCATATATTTT
j_call: TRBJ1-1; clone_size: once; v_call: TRBV7-9; d_call: -; cdr3_aa: CASSLRNMNTEAFF; cdr3_nt: TGTGCCAGCAGCTTGAGGAACATGAACACTGAAGCTTTCTTT
j_call: TRBJ1-1; clone_size: large; v_call: TRBV6-5; d_call: -; cdr3_aa: CASRSRDAAEAFF; cdr3_nt: TGTGCCAGCAGATCGAGGGATGCAGCTGAAGCTTTCTTT
j_call: TRBJ1-4; clone_size: -; v_call: TRBV21-1; d_call: -; cdr3_aa: CASIDLSINEKLFF; cdr3_nt: TGTGCCAGCATTGACTTGTCCATTAATGAAAAACTGTTTTTT
j_call: TRBJ1-5; clone_size: -; v_call: TRBV5-8; d_call: -; cdr3_aa: CASSKDGNSNQPQHF; cdr3_nt: TGTGCCAGCAGTAAGGACGGGAATAGCAATCAGCCCCAGCATTTT
j_call: TRBJ2-5; clone_size: -; v_call: TRBV2; d_call: TRBD1; cdr3_aa: CASKTGASLGTQYF; cdr3_nt: TGTGCCAGCAAGACAGGGGCCTCACTGGGGACCCAGTACTTC
j_call: TRBJ2-1; clone_size: once; v_call: TRBV6-5; d_call: -; cdr3_aa: CASSLPGGRNEQFF; cdr3_nt: TGTGCCAGCAGTTTGCCCGGGGGCCGGAATGAGCAGTTCTTC
j_call: TRBJ2-3; clone_size: -; v_call: TRBV7-2; d_call: -; cdr3_aa: CASSLSRGGYTDTQYF; cdr3_nt: TGTGCCAGCAGCTTATCGAGAGGGGGGTACACAGATACGCAGTATTTT
j_call: TRBJ2-5; clone_size: once; v_call: TRBV18; d_call: -; cdr3_aa: CASSREGQETQYF; cdr3_nt: TGTGCCAGCTCACGGGAAGGACAAGAGACCCAGTACTTC
j_call: TRBJ2-1; clone_size: -; v_call: TRBV10-2; d_call: -; cdr3_aa: CASISSGPYEQFF; cdr3_nt: TGCGCCAGCATCTCTTCCGGGCCGTATGAGCAGTTCTTC
j_call: TRBJ1-1; clone_size: -; v_call: TRBV5-1; d_call: -; cdr3_aa: CASSWGRKGGSAFF; cdr3_nt: TGCGCCAGCAGCTGGGGGAGAAAGGGAGGGTCTGCTTTCTTT
j_call: TRBJ2-1; clone_size: once; v_call: TRBV5-1; d_call: TRBD2; cdr3_aa: CASTKLAGVYNEQFF; cdr3_nt: TGCGCCAGCACGAAACTAGCGGGGGTTTACAATGAGCAGTTCTTC
j_call: TRBJ2-5; clone_size: -; v_call: TRBV5-1; d_call: -; cdr3_aa: CASGLGSSQETQYF; cdr3_nt: TGCGCCAGCGGGCTCGGGAGCTCCCAAGAGACCCAGTACTTC
j_call: TRBJ1-5; clone_size: few; v_call: TRBV10-3; d_call: -; cdr3_aa: CAISENNQPQHF; cdr3_nt: TGTGCCATCAGTGAGAACAATCAGCCCCAGCATTTT
j_call: TRBJ1-1; clone_size: -; v_call: TRBV7-9; d_call: -; cdr3_aa: CASSFGWGRTNTEAFF; cdr3_nt: TGTGCCAGCAGCTTCGGGTGGGGACGGACGAACACTGAAGCTTTCTTT
j_call: TRBJ2-2; clone_size: -; v_call: TRBV5-5; d_call: -; cdr3_aa: CASSLGSGTNTGELFF; cdr3_nt: TGTGCCAGCAGTTTGGGGTCAGGGACGAACACCGGGGAGCTGTTTTTT